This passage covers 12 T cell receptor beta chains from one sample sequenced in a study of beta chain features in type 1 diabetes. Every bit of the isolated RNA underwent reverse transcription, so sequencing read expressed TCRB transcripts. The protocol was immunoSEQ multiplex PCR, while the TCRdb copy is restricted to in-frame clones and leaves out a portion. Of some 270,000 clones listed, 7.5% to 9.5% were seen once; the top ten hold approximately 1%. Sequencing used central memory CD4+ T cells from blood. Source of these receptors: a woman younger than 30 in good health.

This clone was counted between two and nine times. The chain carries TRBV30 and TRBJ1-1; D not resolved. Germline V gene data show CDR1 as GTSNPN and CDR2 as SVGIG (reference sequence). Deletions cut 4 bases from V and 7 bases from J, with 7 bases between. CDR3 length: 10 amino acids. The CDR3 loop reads CAWMEFEAFF. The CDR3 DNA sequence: TGTGCCTGGATGGAGTTTGAAGCTTTCTTT.

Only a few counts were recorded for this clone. CDR3 DNA: TGTGCCAGCAGCTGGTCGGTGGGGGATACGCAGTATTTT. Encoded protein: CASSWSVGDTQYF. The V call is TRBV5-4, the J call TRBJ2-3; D is unresolved. CDR1 and CDR2 from the germline V gene are SGHNT and YYREEE (reference sequence). The CDR3 runs to 13 residues. V was cut by 3 bases and J by 6 bases, with 11 bases left in between.

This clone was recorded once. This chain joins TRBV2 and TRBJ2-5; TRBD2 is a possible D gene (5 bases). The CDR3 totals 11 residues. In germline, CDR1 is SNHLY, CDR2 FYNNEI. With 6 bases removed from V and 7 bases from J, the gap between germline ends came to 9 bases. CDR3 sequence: CASRGSGTQYF. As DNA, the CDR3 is TGTGCCAGCAGAGGCAGCGGGACCCAGTACTTC.

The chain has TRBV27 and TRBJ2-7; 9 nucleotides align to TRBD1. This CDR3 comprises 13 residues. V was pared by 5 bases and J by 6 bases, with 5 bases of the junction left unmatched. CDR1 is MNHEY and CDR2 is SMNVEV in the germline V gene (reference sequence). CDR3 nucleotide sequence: TGTGCCAGCAGTGTCGACAGGGGGGGCGAGCAGTACGTC. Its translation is CASSVDRGGEQYV.

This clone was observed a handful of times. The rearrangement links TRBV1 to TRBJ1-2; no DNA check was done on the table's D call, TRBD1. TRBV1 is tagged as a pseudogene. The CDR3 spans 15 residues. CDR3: CTSSQVLDSYYGYTF. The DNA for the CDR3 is TGCACCAGCAGCCAAGTCCTGGACAGTTACTATGGCTACACCTTC.

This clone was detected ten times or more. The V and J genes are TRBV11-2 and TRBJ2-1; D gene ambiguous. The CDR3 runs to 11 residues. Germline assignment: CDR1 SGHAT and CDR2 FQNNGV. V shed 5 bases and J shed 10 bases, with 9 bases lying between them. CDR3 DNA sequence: TGTGCCAGCAGCGGGCAGGTAGAGCAGTTCTTC. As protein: CASSGQVEQFF.

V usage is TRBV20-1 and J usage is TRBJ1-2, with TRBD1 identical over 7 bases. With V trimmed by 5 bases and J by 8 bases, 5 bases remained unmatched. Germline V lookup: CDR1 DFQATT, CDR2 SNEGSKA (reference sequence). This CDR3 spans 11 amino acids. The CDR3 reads CSALQGRGYTF. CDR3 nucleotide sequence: TGCAGTGCTCTACAGGGGCGCGGCTACACCTTC.

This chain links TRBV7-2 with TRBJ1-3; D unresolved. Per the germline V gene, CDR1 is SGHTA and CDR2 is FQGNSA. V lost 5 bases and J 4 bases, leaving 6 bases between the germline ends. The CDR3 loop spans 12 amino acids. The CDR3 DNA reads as TGTGCCAGCAGCGCGGGAGGAAACACCATATATTTT. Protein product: CASSAGGNTIYF.

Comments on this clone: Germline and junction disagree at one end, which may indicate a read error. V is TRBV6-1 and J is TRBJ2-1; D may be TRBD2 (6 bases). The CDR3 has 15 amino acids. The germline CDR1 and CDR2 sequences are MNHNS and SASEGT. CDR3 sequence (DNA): TGTGCCAGCAGAGAAGCGGGCAGCTCCTACAATGAGCAGTTCTTC. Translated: CASREAGSSYNEQFF.

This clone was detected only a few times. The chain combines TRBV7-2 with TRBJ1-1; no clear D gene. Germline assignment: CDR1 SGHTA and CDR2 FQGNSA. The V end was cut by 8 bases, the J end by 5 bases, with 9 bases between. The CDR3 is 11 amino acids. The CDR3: CASQQLTEAFF. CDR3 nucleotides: TGTGCCAGCCAGCAGCTTACTGAAGCTTTCTTT.

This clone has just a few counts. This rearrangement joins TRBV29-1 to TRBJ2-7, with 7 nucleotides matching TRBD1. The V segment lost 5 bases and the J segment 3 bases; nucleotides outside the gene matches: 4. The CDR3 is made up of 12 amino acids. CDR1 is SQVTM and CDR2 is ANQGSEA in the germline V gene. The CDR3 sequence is CSVRQGNYEQYF. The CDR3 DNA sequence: TGCAGCGTTCGACAGGGAAACTACGAGCAGTACTTC.

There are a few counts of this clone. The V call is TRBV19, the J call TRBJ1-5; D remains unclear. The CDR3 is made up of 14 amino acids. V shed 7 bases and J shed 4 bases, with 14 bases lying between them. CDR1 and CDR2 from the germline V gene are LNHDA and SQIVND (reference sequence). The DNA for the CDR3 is TGTGCCAGTAAGCTTCCCGGCGAAAATCAGCCCCAGCATTTT. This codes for CASKLPGENQPQHF.